A single sample is the source of the 25 T cell receptor beta chains below, sequenced in a study of shared clonotypes between healthy human individuals. Method: immunoSEQ multiplex PCR; TCRdb's copy keeps in-frame clones and lacks some. Seen here are about 580,000 clones, 95% to 98% observed once, and the top ten hold 0.25% to 0.35%. As defined, naive CD8 cells were CD45RO-negative and positively selected for CCR7, with terminally differentiated effector memory CD45RA+ cells excluded. The sample consisted of naive CD8+ T cells sorted from blood. The receptors here all came from a man aged 30 to 45 in good health.

The genes are TRBV10-2 and TRBJ2-3; D is undetermined. Trimming cost V 2 bases and J 0 bases, with 9 bases left between them. Germline CDR1 and CDR2: WSHSY and SAAADI. This CDR3 is built from 15 residues. In DNA form, the CDR3 reads TGCGCCAGCAGTGAGGGAGATGCTAGCACAGATACGCAGTATTTT. It specifies CASSEGDASTDTQYF.

The chain uses TRBV27 and TRBJ1-2; D may be TRBD1 (5 bases). Germline V gene data show CDR1 as MNHEY and CDR2 as SMNVEV (reference sequence). Trimming took 3 bases from V and 1 from J, leaving 9 bases between them. This CDR3 has 14 amino acids. Here the CDR3 DNA reads TGTGCCAGCAGTTTTGGGCAGGGTAACTATGGCTACACCTTC. Amino acid sequence: CASSFGQGNYGYTF.

The chain carries TRBV4-1 and TRBJ2-7; D call uncertain. Trimming pared 4 bases from V and 5 bases from J, leaving 12 bases between. CDR1 is MGHRA, CDR2 YSYEKL, per germline. The CDR3 contains 13 residues. As DNA, the CDR3 is TGCGCCAGCAGCCTTAGACTCCGCAACGAGCAGTACTTC. It translates to CASSLRLRNEQYF.

This chain connects TRBV29-1 to TRBJ2-1; 7 bases line up with TRBD1. From germline, CDR1 is SQVTM and CDR2 ANQGSEA. V lost 7 bases to trimming and J lost 7 bases; unmatched junction nucleotides: 10. The CDR3 totals 13 residues. In DNA, the CDR3 is TGCAGCGGAGGTGAGGGGGCGTGGAATGAGCAGTTCTTC. This translates into CSGGEGAWNEQFF.

V is TRBV29-1 and J is TRBJ2-7; D might be TRBD1 or TRBD2, each matching 5 bases. Trimming pared 6 bases from V and 7 bases from J, leaving 16 bases between. The CDR3 covers 12 residues. Germline V gives CDR1 SQVTM, CDR2 ANQGSEA. The DNA for the CDR3 is TGCAGCGTCCGGGACCTAATAGAGGAGCAGTACTTC. Translated, it gives CSVRDLIEEQYF.

The DNA for the CDR3 is TGTGCCAGCAGTTTTCATGTCAGGGGCGGAAACACAGATACGCAGTATTTT. Residues: CASSFHVRGGNTDTQYF. The V gene is TRBV27, the J gene TRBJ2-3, with TRBD1 as a possible D gene (6 bases). From germline, CDR1 is MNHEY and CDR2 SMNVEV (reference sequence). The length of the CDR3 is 17 residues. Trimming left V 3 bases short and J 2 bases short, with 18 bases between.

The chain couples TRBV7-8 to TRBJ2-1, with 12 bases fitting TRBD2. In germline, CDR1 is SGHVS, CDR2 FQNEAQ. CDR3 size: 16 residues. The J segment lost 3 bases and the V segment lost 2 bases, leaving 2 bases of the junction unmatched. Written as DNA, the CDR3 is TGTGCCAGCAGCTTACAGGGACTAGCGGGCTACAATGAGCAGTTCTTC. Amino acids: CASSLQGLAGYNEQFF.

V is TRBV7-9 and J is TRBJ1-4; D is perhaps TRBD1 (6 bases). The CDR3 length is 16 residues. From germline, CDR1 is SEHNR and CDR2 FQNEAQ (reference sequence). Deletions cut 5 bases from V and 8 bases from J, with 21 bases between. CDR3 DNA sequence: TGTGCCAGCAGCGGACCGACAGGCAAGTCAGGCGAAAAACTGTTTTTT. It translates to CASSGPTGKSGEKLFF.

Turning to this clone: Other DNA variants within this sample encode the same CDR3. The rearrangement joins TRBV7-9 to TRBJ2-1, with D unclear. Germline CDR1 is SEHNR and CDR2 is FQNEAQ (reference sequence). Trimming pared 3 bases from V and 0 bases from J, leaving 12 bases between. This CDR3 contains 16 residues. The CDR3 spells CASSLEVRSSYNEQFF. Here the CDR3 DNA reads TGTGCCAGCAGCTTGGAAGTCCGTAGCTCCTACAATGAGCAGTTCTTC.

This clone was observed once. The CDR3 sequence is CASSDDRGLATVASYEQYF. The CDR3 DNA follows: TGTGCCAGCAGCGATGACAGGGGACTAGCGACAGTCGCCTCCTACGAGCAGTACTTC. The chain couples TRBV21-1 to TRBJ2-7; the table's D call of TRBD2 was not tested on the DNA. TRBV21-1 is tagged as a pseudogene. CDR3 length equals 19 residues.

The chain joins TRBV7-8 to TRBJ1-1, with 7 nucleotides matching TRBD1. This CDR3 contains 16 residues. Losses at the gene ends were 5 bases for V and 1 base for J; bases not matched to a gene: 10. CDR1 and CDR2 from the germline V gene are SGHVS and FQNEAQ. The CDR3 here is CASSRPRTGANTEAFF. The CDR3 DNA sequence: TGTGCCAGCAGCCGACCGCGGACAGGCGCGAACACTGAAGCTTTCTTT. Full variable domain (remainder filled in from reference TRBV7-8 and TRBJ1-1): GAGVSQSPRYKVAKRGQDVALRCDPISGHVSLFWYQQALGQGPEFLTYFQNEAQLDKSGLPSDRFFAERPEGSVSTLKIQRTQQEDSAVYLCASSRPRTGANTEAFFGQGTRLTVV.

The chain couples TRBV7-9 to TRBJ2-1; tentative D call: TRBD1 (6 bases). Trimming cost V 1 base and J 0 bases, with 13 bases left between them. Germline loops: CDR1 SEHNR, CDR2 FQNEAQ (reference sequence). The CDR3 sequence is 17 residues long. The CDR3 reads CASSLGTGFSSYNEQFF. CDR3 sequence (DNA): TGTGCCAGCAGCTTAGGCACAGGGTTTAGCTCCTACAATGAGCAGTTCTTC.

This chain connects TRBV10-2 to TRBJ2-1; TRBD2 might be the D (5 bases). The CDR3 is 17 residues long. Germline values: CDR1 WSHSY, CDR2 SAAADI. V was clipped by 0 bases and J by 0 bases, with 12 bases between them. In nucleotides, the CDR3 is TGCGCCAGCAGTGAGTCTTGGGGAGCGGACTCCTACAATGAGCAGTTCTTC. Translation gives CASSESWGADSYNEQFF.

This sequence joins TRBV7-9 and TRBJ2-5; TRBD1 matches at 11 bases. Trimming cost V 6 bases and J 4 bases; bases outside gene matches: 1. CDR1 is SEHNR and CDR2 is FQNEAQ in the germline V gene (reference sequence). The CDR3 consists of 13 residues. The CDR3 is CASRGQGGETQYF. CDR3 DNA: TGTGCCAGCAGGGGACAGGGGGGAGAGACCCAGTACTTC.

This chain links TRBV5-4 with TRBJ2-3, with a possible D match to TRBD1 (6 bases). Germline CDR1 SGHNT, CDR2 YYREEE (reference sequence). The CDR3 loop spans 15 amino acids. V was pared by 4 bases and J by 2 bases, with 14 bases between. The CDR3, as DNA: TGTGCCAGCAGCACCGGACAGTTTTTCACAGATACGCAGTATTTT. This sequence encodes CASSTGQFFTDTQYF. Looking up the rest from reference TRBV5-4 and TRBJ2-3 gives the full variable domain: ETGVTQSPTHLIKTRGQQVTLRCSSQSGHNTVSWYQQALGQGPQFIFQYYREEENGRGNFPPRFSGLQFPNYSSELNVNALELDDSALYLCASSTGQFFTDTQYFGPGTRLTVL.

J is TRBJ2-7 and V is TRBV4-3; perhaps TRBD1 as D (6 bases). Per the germline V gene, CDR1 is LGHNA and CDR2 is YSLEER. CDR3 length: 15 amino acids. V was clipped by 0 bases and J by 4 bases, with 13 bases between them. As DNA, the CDR3 is TGCGCCAGCAGCCAAGAGTACGACAGGTCGTACGAGCAGTACTTC. Translating it yields CASSQEYDRSYEQYF.

This clone was found once. The chain joins TRBV4-1 to TRBJ1-1; the D is unclear. Germline CDR1 MGHRA, CDR2 YSYEKL. The CDR3 covers 14 residues. Trimming stripped 0 bases from V and 1 base from J, with 6 bases between. CDR3 protein: CASSQEGTNTEAFF. CDR3 in DNA: TGCGCCAGCAGCCAAGAAGGAACGAACACTGAAGCTTTCTTT.

The V and J genes are TRBV10-3 and TRBJ2-5; possibly TRBD2 for D (5 bases). CDR1 and CDR2 (germline): ENHRY, SYGVKD. The CDR3 is 13 amino acids. Trimming stripped 6 bases from V and 5 bases from J, with 13 bases between. The CDR3: CAIRDLAPETQYF. Written as DNA, the CDR3 is TGTGCCATCAGGGATCTAGCCCCGGAGACCCAGTACTTC.

The chain uses TRBV7-2 and TRBJ1-2; 9 positions agree with TRBD1. V lost 5 bases and J lost 4; bases outside the gene matches: 14. Germline values: CDR1 SGHTA, CDR2 FQGNSA. The CDR3 is 17 amino acids. The DNA for the CDR3 is TGTGCCAGCAGCGTGGGGACAGGGATGAAAAGATCCTATGGCTACACCTTC. Its translation: CASSVGTGMKRSYGYTF. Combining the CDR3 with reference TRBV7-2 and TRBJ1-2 gives the whole variable domain GAGVSQSPSNKVTEKGKDVELRCDPISGHTALYWYRQSLGQGLEFLIYFQGNSAPDKSGLPSDRFSAERTGGSVSTLTIQRTQQEDSAVYLCASSVGTGMKRSYGYTFGSGTRLTVV.

The chain is built from TRBV28 and TRBJ2-7; D ambiguous. With 5 bases removed from V and 3 bases from J, the gap between germline ends came to 14 bases. The CDR3 is made up of 14 amino acids. Per the germline V gene, CDR1 is MDHEN and CDR2 is SYDVKM. The CDR3, as DNA: TGTGCCAGCAGTCCAGATCCCGGCAGCTACGAGCAGTACTTC. Translating gives CASSPDPGSYEQYF. Supplemented by reference TRBV28 and TRBJ2-7, the full variable domain reads DVKVTQSSRYLVKRTGEKVFLECVQDMDHENMFWYRQDPGLGLRLIYFSYDVKMKEKGDIPEGYSVSREKKERFSLILESASTNQTSMYLCASSPDPGSYEQYFGPGTRLTVT.

The chain joins TRBV9 to TRBJ2-1; D might be TRBD2 (5 bases). Trimming cost V 6 bases and J 7 bases, with 11 bases left between them. The germline gives CDR1 SGDLS, CDR2 YYNGEE. The CDR3 extends over 12 amino acids. The CDR3 DNA follows: TGTGCCAGCACCTCTATAGCGAATGAGCAGTTCTTC. Its translation is CASTSIANEQFF.

The CDR3 DNA is TGTGCCACCCCCGGGGTTGACGGCTACACCTTC. This codes for CATPGVDGYTF. The chain is built from TRBV2 and TRBJ1-2, with D uncertain. CDR3 length: 11 residues. V lost 10 bases to trimming and J lost 8 bases, with 14 bases between them. Germline V CDR1 and CDR2: SNHLY, FYNNEI.

This chain joins TRBV6-5 and TRBJ2-2; 8 positions agree with TRBD1. The CDR3 is 14 amino acids. After removal of 4 bases from V and 4 bases from J, the junction contained 2 bases not matched to a gene. Germline CDR1 is MNHEY and CDR2 is SVGAGI. The DNA for the CDR3 is TGTGCCAGCAGTTGGACAGGGATCACCGGGGAGCTGTTTTTT. Amino acid sequence: CASSWTGITGELFF.

The J gene is TRBJ2-7, the V gene TRBV10-2, with D unresolved. In germline, CDR1 is WSHSY, CDR2 SAAADI. CDR3 length: 13 residues. With 2 bases removed from V and 1 base from J, the gap between germline ends came to 6 bases. The CDR3 here is CASSEEDSYEQYF. DNA for the CDR3: TGCGCCAGCAGTGAGGAGGATTCCTACGAGCAGTACTTC.

This clone was recorded only once. V is TRBV7-7 and J is TRBJ2-1, with a tentative D call TRBD1 (5 bases). The length of the CDR3 is 13 residues. Per germline, CDR1 SSHAT and CDR2 FNYEAQ (reference sequence). V shed 3 bases and J shed 9 bases, with 12 bases lying between them. The CDR3 nucleotides read TGTGCCAGCAGCTTTGTCTGGGGCGGTGAGCAGTTCTTC. It encodes CASSFVWGGEQFF.